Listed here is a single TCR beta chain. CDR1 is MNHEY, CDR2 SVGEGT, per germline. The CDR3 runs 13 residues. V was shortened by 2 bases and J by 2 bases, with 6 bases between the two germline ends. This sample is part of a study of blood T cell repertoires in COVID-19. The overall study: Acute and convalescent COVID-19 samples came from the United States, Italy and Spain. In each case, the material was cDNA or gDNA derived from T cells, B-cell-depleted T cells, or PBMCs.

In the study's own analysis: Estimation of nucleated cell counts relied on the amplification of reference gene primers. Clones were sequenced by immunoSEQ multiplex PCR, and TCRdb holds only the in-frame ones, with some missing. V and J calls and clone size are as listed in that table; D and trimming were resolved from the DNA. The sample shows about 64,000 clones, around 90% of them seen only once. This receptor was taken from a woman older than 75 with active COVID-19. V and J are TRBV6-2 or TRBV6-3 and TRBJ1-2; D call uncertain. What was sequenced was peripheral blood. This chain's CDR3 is CASSYSRNYGYTF. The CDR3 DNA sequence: TGTGCCAGCAGTTACAGCCGAAACTATGGCTACACCTTC.